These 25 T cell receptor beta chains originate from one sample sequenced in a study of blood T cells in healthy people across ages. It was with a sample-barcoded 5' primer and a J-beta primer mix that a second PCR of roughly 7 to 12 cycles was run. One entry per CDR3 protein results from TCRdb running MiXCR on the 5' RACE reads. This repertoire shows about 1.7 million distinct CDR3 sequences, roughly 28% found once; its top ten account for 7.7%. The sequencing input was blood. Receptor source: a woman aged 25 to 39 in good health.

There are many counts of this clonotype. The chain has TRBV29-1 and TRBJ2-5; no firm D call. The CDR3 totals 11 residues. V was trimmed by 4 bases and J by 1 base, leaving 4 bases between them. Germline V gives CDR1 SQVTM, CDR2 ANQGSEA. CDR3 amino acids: CSVAVQETQYF. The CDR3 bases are TGCAGCGTTGCCGTCCAAGAGACCCAGTACTTC.

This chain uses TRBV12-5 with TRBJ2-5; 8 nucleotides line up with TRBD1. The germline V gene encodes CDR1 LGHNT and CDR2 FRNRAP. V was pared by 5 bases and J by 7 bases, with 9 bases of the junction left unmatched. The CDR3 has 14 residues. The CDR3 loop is CASGAADRVGTQYF. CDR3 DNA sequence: TGTGCTAGTGGTGCGGCGGACAGGGTCGGGACCCAGTACTTC.

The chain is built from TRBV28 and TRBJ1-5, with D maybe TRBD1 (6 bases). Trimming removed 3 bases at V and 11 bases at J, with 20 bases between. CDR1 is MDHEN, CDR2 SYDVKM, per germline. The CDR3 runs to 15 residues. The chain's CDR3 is CASSLSGGGTRTQHF. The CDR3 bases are TGTGCCAGCAGTTTGTCCGGCGGGGGCACACGGACCCAGCATTTT.

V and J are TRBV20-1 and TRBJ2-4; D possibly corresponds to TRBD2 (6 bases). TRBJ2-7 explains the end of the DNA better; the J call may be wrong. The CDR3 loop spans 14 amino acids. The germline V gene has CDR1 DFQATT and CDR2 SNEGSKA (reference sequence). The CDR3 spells CSAQKDYSSYEQYF. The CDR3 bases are TGCAGTGCCCAAAAGGACTATAGCTCCTACGAGCAGTACTTC.

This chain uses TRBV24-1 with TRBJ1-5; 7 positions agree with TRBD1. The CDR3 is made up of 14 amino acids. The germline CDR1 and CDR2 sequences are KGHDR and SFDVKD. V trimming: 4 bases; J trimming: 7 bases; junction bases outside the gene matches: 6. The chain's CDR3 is CATSEGTAAQPQHF. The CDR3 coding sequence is TGTGCCACCAGTGAGGGGACAGCGGCACAGCCCCAGCATTTT.

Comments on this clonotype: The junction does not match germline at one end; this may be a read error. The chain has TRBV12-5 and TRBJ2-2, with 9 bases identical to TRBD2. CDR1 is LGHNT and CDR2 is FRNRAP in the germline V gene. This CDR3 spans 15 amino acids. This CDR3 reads CASGPRGGASGELFF. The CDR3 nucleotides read TGTGCTAGTGGCCCCCGCGGGGGGGCATCCGGGGAACTGTTTTTT.

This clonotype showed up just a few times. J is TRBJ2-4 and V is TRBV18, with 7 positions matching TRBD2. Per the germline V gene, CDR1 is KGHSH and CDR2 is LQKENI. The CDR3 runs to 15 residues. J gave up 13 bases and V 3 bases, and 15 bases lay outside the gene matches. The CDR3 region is CASSPDRGGDGEQYF. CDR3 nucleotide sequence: TGTGCCAGCTCACCGGACCGGGGAGGGGACGGGGAGCAGTACTTC.

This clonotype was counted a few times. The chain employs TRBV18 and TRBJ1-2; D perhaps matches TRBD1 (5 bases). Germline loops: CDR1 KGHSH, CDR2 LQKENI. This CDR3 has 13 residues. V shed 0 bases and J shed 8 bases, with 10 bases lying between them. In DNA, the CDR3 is TGTGCCAGCTCACCACCTTTGGGGACCGGCTACACCTTC. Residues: CASSPPLGTGYTF.

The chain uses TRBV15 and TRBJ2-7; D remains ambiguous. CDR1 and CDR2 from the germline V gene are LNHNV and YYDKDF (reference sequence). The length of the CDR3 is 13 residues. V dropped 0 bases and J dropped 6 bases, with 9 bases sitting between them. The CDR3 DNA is TGTGCCACCAGCAGAGACCCATGGGTCGAGCAGTACTTC. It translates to CATSRDPWVEQYF. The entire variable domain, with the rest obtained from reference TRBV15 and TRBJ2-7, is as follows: DAMVIQNPRYQVTQFGKPVTLSCSQTLNHNVMYWYQQKSSQAPKLLFHYYDKDFNNEADTPDNFQSRRPNTSFCFLDIRSPGLGDTAMYLCATSRDPWVEQYFGPGTRLTVT.

The DNA for the CDR3 is TGTGCCAGCAAGGGACAGGGAAAGGAGACCCAGTACTTC. As protein: CASKGQGKETQYF. The chain links TRBV25-1 to TRBJ2-5, with 9 bases lining up with TRBD1. The CDR3 consists of 13 residues. V lost 7 bases to trimming and J lost 5 bases; unmatched junction nucleotides: 5. CDR1 and CDR2 from the germline V gene are MGHDK and SYGVNS.

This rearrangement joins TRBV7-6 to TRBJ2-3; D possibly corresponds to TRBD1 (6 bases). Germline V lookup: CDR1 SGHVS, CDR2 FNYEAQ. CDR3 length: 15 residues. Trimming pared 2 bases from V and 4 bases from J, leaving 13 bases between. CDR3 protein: CASSLTGREADTQYF. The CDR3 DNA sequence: TGTGCCAGCAGCTTAACAGGGAGAGAGGCAGATACGCAGTATTTT. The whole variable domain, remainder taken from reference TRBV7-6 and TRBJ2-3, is GAGVSQSPRYKVTKRGQDVALRCDPISGHVSLYWYRQALGQGPEFLTYFNYEAQQDKSGLPNDRFSAERPEGSISTLTIQRTEQRDSAMYRCASSLTGREADTQYFGPGTRLTVL.

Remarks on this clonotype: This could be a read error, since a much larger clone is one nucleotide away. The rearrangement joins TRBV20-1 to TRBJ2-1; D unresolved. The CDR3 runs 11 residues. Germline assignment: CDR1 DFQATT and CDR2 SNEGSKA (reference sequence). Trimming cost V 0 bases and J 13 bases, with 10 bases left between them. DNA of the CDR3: TGCAGTGCTAGAGATAGCATAGTACAGTTCTTC. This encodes CSARDSIVQFF.

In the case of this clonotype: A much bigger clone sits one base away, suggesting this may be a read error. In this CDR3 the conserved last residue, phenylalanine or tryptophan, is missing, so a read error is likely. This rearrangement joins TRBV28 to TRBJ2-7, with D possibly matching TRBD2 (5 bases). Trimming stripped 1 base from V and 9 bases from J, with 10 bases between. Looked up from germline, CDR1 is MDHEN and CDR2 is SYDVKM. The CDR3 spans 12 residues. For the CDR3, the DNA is TGTGCCAGCAGTTTATCTCTACTAGGGCAGTACTTA. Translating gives CASSLSLLGQYL.

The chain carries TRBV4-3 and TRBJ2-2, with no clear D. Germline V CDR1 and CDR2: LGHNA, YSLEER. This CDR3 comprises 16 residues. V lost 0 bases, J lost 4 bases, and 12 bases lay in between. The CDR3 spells CASSQDRRLLTGELFF. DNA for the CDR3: TGCGCCAGCAGCCAAGATCGGAGACTGCTCACCGGGGAGCTGTTTTTT.

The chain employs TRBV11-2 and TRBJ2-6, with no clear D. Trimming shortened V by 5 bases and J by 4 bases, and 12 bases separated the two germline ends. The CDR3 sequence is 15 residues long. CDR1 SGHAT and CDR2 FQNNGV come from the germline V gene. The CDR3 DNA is TGTGCCAGCAGCAGAGACCCTCGAGGGGCCAACGTCCTGACTTTC. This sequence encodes CASSRDPRGANVLTF.

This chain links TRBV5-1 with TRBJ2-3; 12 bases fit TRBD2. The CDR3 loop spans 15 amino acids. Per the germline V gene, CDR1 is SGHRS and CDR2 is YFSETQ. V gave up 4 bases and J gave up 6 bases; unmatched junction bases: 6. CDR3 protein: CASSPTSGSFDTQYF. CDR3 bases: TGCGCCAGCAGCCCGACTAGCGGGAGTTTCGATACGCAGTATTTT.

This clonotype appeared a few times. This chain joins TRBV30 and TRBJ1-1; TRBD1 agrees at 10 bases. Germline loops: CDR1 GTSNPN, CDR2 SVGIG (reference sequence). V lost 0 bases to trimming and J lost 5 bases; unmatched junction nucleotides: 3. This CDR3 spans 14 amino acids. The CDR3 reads CAWSVGTGETEAFF. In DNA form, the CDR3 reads TGTGCCTGGAGTGTAGGGACAGGGGAAACTGAAGCTTTCTTT.

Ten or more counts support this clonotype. The CDR3 spells CSQDYRGPKPSGYTF. The CDR3 DNA follows: TGCAGCCAGGATTACAGGGGCCCAAAACCTAGTGGCTACACCTTC. The gene calls are TRBV29-1 and TRBJ1-2; 7 nucleotides line up with TRBD1. CDR1 is SQVTM and CDR2 is ANQGSEA in the germline V gene. The J segment lost 7 bases and the V segment lost 8 bases, leaving 19 bases of the junction unmatched. The CDR3 length is 15 residues.

CDR3 sequence reads: CASSYSRRGGQGSGTQYF. CDR3 nucleotide sequence: TGTGCCAGCAGTTACTCCCGGAGGGGCGGACAGGGTAGCGGTACGCAGTATTTT. The rearrangement joins TRBV6-5 to TRBJ2-3; 8 nucleotides align to TRBD1. The CDR3 extends over 18 amino acids. Unmatched junction bases numbered 16, after V lost 0 bases and J lost 8 bases. From germline, CDR1 is MNHEY and CDR2 SVGAGI.

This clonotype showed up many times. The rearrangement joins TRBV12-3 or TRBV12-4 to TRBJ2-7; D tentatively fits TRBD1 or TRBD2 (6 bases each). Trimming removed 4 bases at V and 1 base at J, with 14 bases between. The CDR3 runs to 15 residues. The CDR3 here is CASSSQGRISYEQYF. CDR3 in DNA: TGTGCCAGCAGTTCCCAGGGGAGGATTTCCTACGAGCAGTACTTC.

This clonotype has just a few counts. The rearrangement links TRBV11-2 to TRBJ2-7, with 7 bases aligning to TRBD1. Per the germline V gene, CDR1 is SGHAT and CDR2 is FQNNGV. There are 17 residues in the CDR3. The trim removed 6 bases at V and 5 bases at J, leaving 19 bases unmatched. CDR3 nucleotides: TGTGCCAGCAGTAAAGACTGGCCCGGGACAGCCTTTGACGAGCAGTACTTC. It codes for CASSKDWPGTAFDEQYF.

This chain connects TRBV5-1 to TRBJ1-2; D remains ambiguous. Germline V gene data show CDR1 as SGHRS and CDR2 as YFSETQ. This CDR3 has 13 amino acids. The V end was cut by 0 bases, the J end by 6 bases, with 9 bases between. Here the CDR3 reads CASSLVQTDGYTF. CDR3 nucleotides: TGCGCCAGCAGCTTGGTCCAGACCGATGGCTACACCTTC. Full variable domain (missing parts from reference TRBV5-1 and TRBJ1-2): KAGVTQTPRYLIKTRGQQVTLSCSPISGHRSVSWYQQTPGQGLQFLFEYFSETQRNKGNFPGRFSGRQFSNSRSEMNVSTLELGDSALYLCASSLVQTDGYTFGSGTRLTVV.

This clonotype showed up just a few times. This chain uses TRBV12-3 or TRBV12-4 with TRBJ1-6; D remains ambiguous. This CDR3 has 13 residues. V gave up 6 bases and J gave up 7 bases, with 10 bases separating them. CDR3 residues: CASREEENSPLHF. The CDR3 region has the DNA TGTGCCAGCAGGGAGGAAGAGAATTCACCCCTCCACTTT.

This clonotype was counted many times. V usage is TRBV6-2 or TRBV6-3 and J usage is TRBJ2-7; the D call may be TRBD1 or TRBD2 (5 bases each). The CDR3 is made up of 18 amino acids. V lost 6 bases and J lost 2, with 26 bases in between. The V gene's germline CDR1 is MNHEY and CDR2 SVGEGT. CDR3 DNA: TGTGCCAGCAGAAGAAATATCCACGGGACCGCCGTACCCTACGAGCAGTACTTC. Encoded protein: CASRRNIHGTAVPYEQYF.

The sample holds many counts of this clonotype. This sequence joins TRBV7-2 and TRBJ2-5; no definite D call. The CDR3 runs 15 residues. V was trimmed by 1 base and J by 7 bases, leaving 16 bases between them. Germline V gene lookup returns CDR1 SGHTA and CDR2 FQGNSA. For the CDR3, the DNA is TGTGCCAGCAGCTTAGAGCTGGTACTCTCAGGGACCCAGTACTTC. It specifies CASSLELVLSGTQYF.